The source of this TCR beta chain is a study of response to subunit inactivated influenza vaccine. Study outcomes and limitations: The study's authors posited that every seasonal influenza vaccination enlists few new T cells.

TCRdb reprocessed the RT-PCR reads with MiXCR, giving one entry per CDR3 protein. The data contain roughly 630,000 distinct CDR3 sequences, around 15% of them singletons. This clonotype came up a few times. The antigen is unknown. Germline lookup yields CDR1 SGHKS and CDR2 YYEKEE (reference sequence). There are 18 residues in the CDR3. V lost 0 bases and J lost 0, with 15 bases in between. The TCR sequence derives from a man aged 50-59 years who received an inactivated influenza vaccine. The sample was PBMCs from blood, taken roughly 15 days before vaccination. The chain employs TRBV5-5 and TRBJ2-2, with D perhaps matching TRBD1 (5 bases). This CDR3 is CASSLVWLFRANTGELFF. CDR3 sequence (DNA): TGTGCCAGCAGCTTGGTCTGGCTTTTCAGGGCGAACACCGGGGAGCTGTTTTTT.